This record looks at one T cell receptor (beta chain) sequence and its context. Each sample's input was about 270 ng genomic DNA, 35,000 to 40,000 genome equivalents. This sample is drawn from a study of T cell clusters in autoimmune cytopenias. TRB was amplified by touch-down multiplex PCR, primer pools A and B combined. One entry per CDR3 protein, without DNA, is what TCRdb gives after re-calling the multiplex PCR reads. The sample features several thousand distinct CDR3 sequences, with 3.5% in its top ten. The germline gives CDR1 DFQATT, CDR2 SNEGSKA (reference sequence). There are 14 residues in the CDR3.

This sequence joins TRBV20-1 and TRBJ1-5. This clonotype was sampled from a human donor with an autoimmune cytopenia or autoimmune hepatitis (not recorded which). The sample comprised peripheral blood. Here the CDR3 reads CSARHPYSNQPQHF.